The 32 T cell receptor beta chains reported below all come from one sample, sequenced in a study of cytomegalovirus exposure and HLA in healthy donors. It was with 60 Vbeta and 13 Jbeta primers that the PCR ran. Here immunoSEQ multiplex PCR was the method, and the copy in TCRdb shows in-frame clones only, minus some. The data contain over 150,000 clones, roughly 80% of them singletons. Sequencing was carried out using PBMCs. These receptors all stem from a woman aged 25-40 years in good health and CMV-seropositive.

The CDR3 loop is CASSSPGSGDNEQFF. The CDR3, as DNA: TGTGCCAGCAGTTCCCCCGGCTCGGGTGATAATGAGCAGTTCTTC. The rearrangement uses TRBV6-5 and TRBJ2-1; D is uncertain. Germline CDR1 is MNHEY and CDR2 is SVGAGI. Trimming removed 4 bases from V and 7 bases from J, with 17 bases in between. The CDR3 consists of 15 residues.

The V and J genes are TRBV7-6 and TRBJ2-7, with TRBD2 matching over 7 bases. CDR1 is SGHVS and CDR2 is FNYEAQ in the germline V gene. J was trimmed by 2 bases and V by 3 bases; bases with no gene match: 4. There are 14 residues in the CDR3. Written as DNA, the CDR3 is TGTGCCAGCAGCTTGGGGGGGGAAGCCTACGAGCAGTACTTC. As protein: CASSLGGEAYEQYF. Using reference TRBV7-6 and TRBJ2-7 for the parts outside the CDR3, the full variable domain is GAGVSQSPRYKVTKRGQDVALRCDPISGHVSLYWYRQALGQGPEFLTYFNYEAQQDKSGLPNDRFSAERPEGSISTLTIQRTEQRDSAMYRCASSLGGEAYEQYFGPGTRLTVT.

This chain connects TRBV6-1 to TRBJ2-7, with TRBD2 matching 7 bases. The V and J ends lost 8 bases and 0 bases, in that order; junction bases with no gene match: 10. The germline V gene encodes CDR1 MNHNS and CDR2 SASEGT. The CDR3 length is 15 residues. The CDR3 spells CASCRREGSSYEQYF. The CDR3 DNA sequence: TGTGCCAGCTGTAGGAGGGAGGGAAGCTCCTACGAGCAGTACTTC.

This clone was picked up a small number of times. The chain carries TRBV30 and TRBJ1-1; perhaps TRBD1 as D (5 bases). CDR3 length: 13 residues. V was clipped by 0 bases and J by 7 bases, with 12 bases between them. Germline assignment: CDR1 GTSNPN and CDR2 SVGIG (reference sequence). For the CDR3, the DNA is TGTGCCTGGAGTGTACTGGGGGGGGATGAAGCTTTCTTT. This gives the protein CAWSVLGGDEAFF. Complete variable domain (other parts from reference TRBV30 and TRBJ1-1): SQTIHQWPATLVQPVGSPLSLECTVEGTSNPNLYWYRQAAGRGLQLLFYSVGIGQISSEVPQNLSASRPQDRQFILSSKKLLLSDSGFYLCAWSVLGGDEAFFGQGTRLTVV.

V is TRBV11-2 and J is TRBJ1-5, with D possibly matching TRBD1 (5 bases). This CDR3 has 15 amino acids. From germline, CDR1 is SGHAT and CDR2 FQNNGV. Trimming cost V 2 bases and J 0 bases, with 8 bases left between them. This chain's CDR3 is CASSLRGNSNQPQHF. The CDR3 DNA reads TGTGCCAGCAGCTTAAGGGGTAATAGCAATCAGCCCCAGCATTTT.

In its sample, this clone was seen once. CDR3 amino acids: CASTQSPGFTDTQYF. CDR3 in DNA: TGTGCCAGCACCCAATCCCCGGGGTTCACAGATACGCAGTATTTT. V gene TRBV6-5 combines with J gene TRBJ2-3; D may be TRBD2 (5 bases). This CDR3 comprises 15 residues. Germline CDR1 reads MNHEY; CDR2 reads SVGAGI. Trimming removed 7 bases from V and 2 bases from J, with 16 bases in between.

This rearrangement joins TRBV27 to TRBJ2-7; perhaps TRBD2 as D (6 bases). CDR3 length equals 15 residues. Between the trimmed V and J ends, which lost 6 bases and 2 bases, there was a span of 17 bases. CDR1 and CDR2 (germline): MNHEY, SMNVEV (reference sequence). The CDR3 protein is CASREGVAAPYEQYF. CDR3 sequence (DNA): TGTGCCAGCAGAGAGGGCGTAGCGGCACCCTACGAGCAGTACTTC.

CDR3 amino acids: CASSHGSGDEKLFF. CDR3 nucleotides: TGTGCCAGCAGCCATGGGTCAGGGGATGAAAAACTGTTTTTT. The V call is TRBV4-2, the J call TRBJ1-4, with D possibly being TRBD1 (6 bases). Germline V gene lookup returns CDR1 LGHNA and CDR2 YNFKEQ. Trimming stripped 3 bases from V and 6 bases from J, with 11 bases between. This CDR3 contains 14 residues.

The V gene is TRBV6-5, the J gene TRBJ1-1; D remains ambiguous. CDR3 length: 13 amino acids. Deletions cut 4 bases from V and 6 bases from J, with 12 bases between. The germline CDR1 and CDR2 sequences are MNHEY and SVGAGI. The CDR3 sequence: CASSSILHPEAFF. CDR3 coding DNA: TGTGCCAGCAGTTCAATTTTACACCCTGAAGCTTTCTTT.

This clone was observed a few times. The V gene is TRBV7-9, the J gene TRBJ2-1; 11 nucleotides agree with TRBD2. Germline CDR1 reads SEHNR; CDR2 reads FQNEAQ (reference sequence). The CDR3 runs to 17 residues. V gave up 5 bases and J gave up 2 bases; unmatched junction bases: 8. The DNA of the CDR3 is TGTGCCAGCAGCGCCGGGACTAGCGGAACTACCTACAATGAGCAGTTCTTC. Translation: CASSAGTSGTTYNEQFF.

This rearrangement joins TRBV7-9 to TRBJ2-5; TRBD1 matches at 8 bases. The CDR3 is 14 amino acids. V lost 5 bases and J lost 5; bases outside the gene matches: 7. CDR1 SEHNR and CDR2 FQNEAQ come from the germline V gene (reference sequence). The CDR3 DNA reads TGTGCCAGCAGCCCCGGGACAGGAGTGGAGACCCAGTACTTC. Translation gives CASSPGTGVETQYF.

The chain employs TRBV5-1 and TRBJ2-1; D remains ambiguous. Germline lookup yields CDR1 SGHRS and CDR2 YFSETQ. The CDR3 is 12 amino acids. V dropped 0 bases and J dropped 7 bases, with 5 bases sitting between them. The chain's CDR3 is CASSLGRNEQFF. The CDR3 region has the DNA TGCGCCAGCAGCTTGGGTCGGAATGAGCAGTTCTTC. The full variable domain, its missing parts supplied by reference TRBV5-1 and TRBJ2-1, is KAGVTQTPRYLIKTRGQQVTLSCSPISGHRSVSWYQQTPGQGLQFLFEYFSETQRNKGNFPGRFSGRQFSNSRSEMNVSTLELGDSALYLCASSLGRNEQFFGPGTRLTVL.

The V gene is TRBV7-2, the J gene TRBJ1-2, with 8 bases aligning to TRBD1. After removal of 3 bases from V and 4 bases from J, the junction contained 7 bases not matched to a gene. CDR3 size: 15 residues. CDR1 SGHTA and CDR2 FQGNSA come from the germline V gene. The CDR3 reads CASSFGAGGRYGYTF. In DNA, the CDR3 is TGTGCCAGCAGCTTCGGGGCAGGGGGCCGCTATGGCTACACCTTC.

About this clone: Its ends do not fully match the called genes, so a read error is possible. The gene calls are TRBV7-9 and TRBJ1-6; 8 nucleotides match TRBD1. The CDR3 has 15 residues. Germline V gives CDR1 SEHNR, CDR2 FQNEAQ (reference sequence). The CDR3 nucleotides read TGTTCCAGCAGCTTAGGGGACAGGAGCAATTCACCCCTCCACTTT. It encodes CSSSLGDRSNSPLHF.

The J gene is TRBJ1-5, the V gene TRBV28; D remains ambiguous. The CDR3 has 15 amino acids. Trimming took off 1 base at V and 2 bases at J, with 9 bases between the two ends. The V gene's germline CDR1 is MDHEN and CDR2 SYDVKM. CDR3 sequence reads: CASSLYAGGNQPQHF. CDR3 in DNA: TGTGCCAGCAGTTTATATGCGGGTGGCAATCAGCCCCAGCATTTT.

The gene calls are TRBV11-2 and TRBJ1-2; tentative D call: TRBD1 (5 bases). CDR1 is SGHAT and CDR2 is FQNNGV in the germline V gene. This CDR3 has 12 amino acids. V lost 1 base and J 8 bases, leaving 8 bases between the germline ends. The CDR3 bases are TGTGCCAGCAGCTTAGGACAGAAGGGCTACACCTTC. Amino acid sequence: CASSLGQKGYTF.

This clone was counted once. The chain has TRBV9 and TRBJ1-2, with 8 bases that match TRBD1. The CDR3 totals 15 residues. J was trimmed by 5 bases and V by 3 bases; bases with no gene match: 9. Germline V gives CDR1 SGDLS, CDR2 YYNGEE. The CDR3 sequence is CASSAGQGNLYGYTF. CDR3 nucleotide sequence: TGTGCCAGCAGCGCCGGACAGGGAAACCTTTATGGCTACACCTTC.

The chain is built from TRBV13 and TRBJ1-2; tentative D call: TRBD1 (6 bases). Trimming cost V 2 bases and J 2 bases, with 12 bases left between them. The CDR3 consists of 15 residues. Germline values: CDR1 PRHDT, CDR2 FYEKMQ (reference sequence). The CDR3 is CASSLMDSSNYGYTF. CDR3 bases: TGTGCCAGCAGCTTAATGGACAGTTCAAACTATGGCTACACCTTC. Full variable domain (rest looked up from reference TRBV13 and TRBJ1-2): AAGVIQSPRHLIKEKRETATLKCYPIPRHDTVYWYQQGPGQDPQFLISFYEKMQSDKGSIPDRFSAQQFSDYHSELNMSSLELGDSALYFCASSLMDSSNYGYTFGSGTRLTVV.

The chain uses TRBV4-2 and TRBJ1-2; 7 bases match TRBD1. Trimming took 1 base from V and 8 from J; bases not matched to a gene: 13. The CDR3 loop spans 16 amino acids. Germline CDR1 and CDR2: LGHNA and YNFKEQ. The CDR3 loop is CASSQGYTGDLRGYTF. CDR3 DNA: TGTGCCAGCAGCCAAGGGTATACAGGGGATTTGCGGGGCTACACCTTC.

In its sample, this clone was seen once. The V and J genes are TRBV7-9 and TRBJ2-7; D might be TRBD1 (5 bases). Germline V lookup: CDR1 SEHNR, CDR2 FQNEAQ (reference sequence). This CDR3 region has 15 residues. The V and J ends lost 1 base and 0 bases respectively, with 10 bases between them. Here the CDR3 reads CASSLVRAGSYEQYF. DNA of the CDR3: TGTGCCAGCAGCTTAGTCAGGGCAGGCTCCTACGAGCAGTACTTC.

The chain's CDR3 is CASSHNRNTEAFF. CDR3 DNA sequence: TGTGCCAGTAGTCATAACAGGAACACTGAAGCTTTCTTT. The chain combines TRBV19 with TRBJ1-1; no definite D call. The CDR3 runs to 13 residues. CDR1 LNHDA and CDR2 SQIVND come from the germline V gene (reference sequence). Trimming pared 5 bases from V and 1 base from J, leaving 8 bases between.

The CDR3 here is CASSQQGLSGNTIYF. The CDR3 DNA follows: TGTGCCAGCAGCCAGCAGGGACTCTCTGGAAACACCATATATTTT. The rearrangement uses TRBV11-2 and TRBJ1-3; possible D gene TRBD1, 5 bases. V dropped 5 bases and J dropped 0 bases, with 11 bases sitting between them. The CDR3 contains 15 residues. From germline, CDR1 is SGHAT and CDR2 FQNNGV. Filled out from reference TRBV11-2 and TRBJ1-3, the complete variable domain reads EAGVAQSPRYKIIEKRQSVAFWCNPISGHATLYWYQQILGQGPKLLIQFQNNGVVDDSQLPKDRFSAERLKGVDSTLKIQPAKLEDSAVYLCASSQQGLSGNTIYFGEGSWLTVV.

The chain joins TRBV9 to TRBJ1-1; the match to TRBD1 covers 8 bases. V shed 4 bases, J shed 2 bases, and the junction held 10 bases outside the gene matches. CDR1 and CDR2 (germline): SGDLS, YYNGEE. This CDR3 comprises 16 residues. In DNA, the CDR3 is TGTGCCAGCAGCATAGGAGCAGGGGGCAGAAACACTGAAGCTTTCTTT. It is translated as CASSIGAGGRNTEAFF.

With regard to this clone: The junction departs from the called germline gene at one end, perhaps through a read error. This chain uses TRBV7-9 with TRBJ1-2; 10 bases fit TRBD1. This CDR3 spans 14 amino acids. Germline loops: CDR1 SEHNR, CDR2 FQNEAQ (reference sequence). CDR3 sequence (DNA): TGTTCCAGCACCTCCTTGGACAGGGGGAAAGGCTACACCTTC. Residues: CSSTSLDRGKGYTF.

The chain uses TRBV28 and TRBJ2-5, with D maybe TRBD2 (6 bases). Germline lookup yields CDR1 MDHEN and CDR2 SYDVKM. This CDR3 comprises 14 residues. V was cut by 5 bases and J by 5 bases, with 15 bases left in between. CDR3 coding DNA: TGTGCCAGCAGTCCCCCCAGGGACTTGGAGACCCAGTACTTC. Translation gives CASSPPRDLETQYF.

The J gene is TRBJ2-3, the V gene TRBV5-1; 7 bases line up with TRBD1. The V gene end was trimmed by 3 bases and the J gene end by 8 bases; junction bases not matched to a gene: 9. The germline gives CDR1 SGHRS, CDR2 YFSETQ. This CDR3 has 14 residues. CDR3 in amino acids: CASSSLFRQGTQYF. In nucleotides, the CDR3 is TGCGCCAGCAGCTCACTATTCCGACAGGGTACGCAGTATTTT.

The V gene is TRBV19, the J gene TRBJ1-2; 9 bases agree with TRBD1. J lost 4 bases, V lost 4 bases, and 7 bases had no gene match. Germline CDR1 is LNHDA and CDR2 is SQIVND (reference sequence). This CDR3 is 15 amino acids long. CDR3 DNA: TGTGCCAGTAGTACTTCCGGGACAGGGCGCTATGGCTACACCTTC. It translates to CASSTSGTGRYGYTF. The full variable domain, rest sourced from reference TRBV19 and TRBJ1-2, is DGGITQSPKYLFRKEGQNVTLSCEQNLNHDAMYWYRQDPGQGLRLIYYSQIVNDFQKGDIAEGYSVSREKKESFPLTVTSAQKNPTAFYLCASSTSGTGRYGYTFGSGTRLTVV.

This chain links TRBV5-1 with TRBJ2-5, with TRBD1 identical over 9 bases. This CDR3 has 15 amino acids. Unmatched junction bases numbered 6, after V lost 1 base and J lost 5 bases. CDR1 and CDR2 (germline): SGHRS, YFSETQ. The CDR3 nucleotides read TGCGCCAGCAGCTTGCCGGGACAGGGTGGGGAGACCCAGTACTTC. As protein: CASSLPGQGGETQYF.

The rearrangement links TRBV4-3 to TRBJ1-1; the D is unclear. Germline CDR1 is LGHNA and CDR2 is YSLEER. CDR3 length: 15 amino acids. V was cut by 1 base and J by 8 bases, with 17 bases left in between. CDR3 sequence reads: CASSQGEGYPKEAFF. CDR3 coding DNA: TGCGCCAGCAGCCAAGGAGAGGGTTATCCGAAAGAAGCTTTCTTT.

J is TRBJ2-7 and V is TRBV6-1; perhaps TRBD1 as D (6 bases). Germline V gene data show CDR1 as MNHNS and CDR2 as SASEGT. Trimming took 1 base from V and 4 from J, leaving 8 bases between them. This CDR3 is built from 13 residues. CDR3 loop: CASSEEGVYEQYF. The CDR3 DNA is TGTGCCAGCAGTGAAGAGGGGGTTTACGAGCAGTACTTC.

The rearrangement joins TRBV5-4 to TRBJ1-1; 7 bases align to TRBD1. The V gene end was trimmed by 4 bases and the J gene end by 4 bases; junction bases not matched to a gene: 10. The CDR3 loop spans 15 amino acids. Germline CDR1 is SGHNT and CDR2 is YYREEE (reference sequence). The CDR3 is CASSATGAERTEAFF. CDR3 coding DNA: TGTGCCAGCAGCGCCACAGGGGCTGAACGCACTGAAGCTTTCTTT.

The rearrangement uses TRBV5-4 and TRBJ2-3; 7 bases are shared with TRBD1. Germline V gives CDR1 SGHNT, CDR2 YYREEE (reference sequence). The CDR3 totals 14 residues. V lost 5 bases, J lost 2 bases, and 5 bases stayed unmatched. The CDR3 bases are TGTGCCAGCAGGCCGGGACAGAACACAGATACGCAGTATTTT. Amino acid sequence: CASRPGQNTDTQYF.